This TCR beta chain was identified in a study of regulatory T cells in long-lasting Graves disease. Whole-study findings and limits: Whereas new patients shared roughly 910 public clonotypes, persistent patients shared more, at under 3,500. Persistent cases of Graves' showed reduced TCR diversity relative to newly diagnosed patients.

Germline V lookup: CDR1 SQVTM, CDR2 ANQGSEA. V lost 2 bases, J lost 9 bases, and 10 bases lay in between. The CDR3 contains 12 residues. Time point denoted: persistent/refractory GD, antithyroid drugs over 5 years with positive TRAb. Construction of the TCR library relied on RNA isolated from PBMCs. It was an endocrinology department in Xi'an, China, that provided the patients. This clonotype occurred a few times. Its antigen is still unknown. Through Arm-PCR of CDR3 regions and iRepertoire HTBI primers, TCR beta libraries were built. In the original workflow: Among the samples, 60 to 75 TRBV and some 15 TRBJ segments were identified. One entry per CDR3 protein results from TCRdb running MiXCR on the multiplex PCR reads. TCRdb assigned the V and J calls; the authors' analysis was not used. The sample has approximately 400,000 distinct CDR3 sequences; less than 25% are singletons.

This sequence originates from a female donor with Graves disease. This specimen consisted of peripheral blood mononuclear cells (PBMCs), obtained when the disease was refractory, from a patient treated with antithyroid drugs. The chain has TRBV29-1 and TRBJ2-2, with D unclear. The CDR3 DNA reads as TGCAGCGTTGAAAAGGGTTCTAGGGAGCTGTTTTTT. Protein sequence: CSVEKGSRELFF.